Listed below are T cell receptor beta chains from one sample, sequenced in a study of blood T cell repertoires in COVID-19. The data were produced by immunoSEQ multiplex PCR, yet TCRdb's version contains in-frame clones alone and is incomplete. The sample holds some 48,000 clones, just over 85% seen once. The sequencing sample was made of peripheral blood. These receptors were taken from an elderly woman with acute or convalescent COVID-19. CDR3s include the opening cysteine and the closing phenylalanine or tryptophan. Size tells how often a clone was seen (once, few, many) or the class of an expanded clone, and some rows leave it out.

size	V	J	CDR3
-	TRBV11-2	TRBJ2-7	CASSLGLNYEQYF
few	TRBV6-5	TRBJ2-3	CASRADRSTDTQYF
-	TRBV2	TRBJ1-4	CASSDVGGSELFF
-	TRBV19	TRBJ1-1	CASSARGGKTEAFF
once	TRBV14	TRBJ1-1	CASSPAASLNTEAFF
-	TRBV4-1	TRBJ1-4	CASSQEIIQSTNEKLFF
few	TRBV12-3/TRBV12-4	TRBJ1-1	CASSLMGATEAFF
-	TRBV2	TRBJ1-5	CASSDVQLNQPQHF
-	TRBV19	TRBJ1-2	CATGGSLFNGYTF
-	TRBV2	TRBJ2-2	CASSGPGDLTGELFF
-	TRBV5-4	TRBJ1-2	CASRRRGAESYGYTF
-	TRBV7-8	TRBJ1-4	CASSSDRKLFF
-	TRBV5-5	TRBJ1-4	CASSSGTATNEKLFF
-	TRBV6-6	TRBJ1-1	CASSSFWTENTEAFF
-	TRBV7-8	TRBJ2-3	CASSLRGPPSTDTQYF
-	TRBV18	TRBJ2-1	CASSPGQGAFQQFF
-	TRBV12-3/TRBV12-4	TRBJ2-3	CASSLAREATQYF
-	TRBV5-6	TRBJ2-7	CASSSDRAEEQYF
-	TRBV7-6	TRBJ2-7	CASSVDRGTYEQYF
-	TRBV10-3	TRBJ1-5	CATGSDQPQHF
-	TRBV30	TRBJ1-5	CAWEPGGNQPQHF
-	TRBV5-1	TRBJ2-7	CASGTGTGGLEQYF
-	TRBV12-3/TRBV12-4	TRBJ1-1	CASLGGVGTEAFF